This T cell receptor (beta chain) was sequenced in a study of shared clonotypes between healthy human individuals. Looking at the study overall: Two female and three male donors aged 18 to 49 were enrolled.

The germline V gene encodes CDR1 SQVTM and CDR2 ANQGSEA. Trimming cost V 4 bases and J 5 bases, with 14 bases left between them. The CDR3 is made up of 13 amino acids. Repertoires were generated with immunoSEQ multiplex PCR, while TCRdb's copy carries only in-frame clones and drops some. The table has nearly 1 million clones, about three quarters seen once. The sequence was obtained from a man aged 18 to 30 in good health. What was sequenced was memory CD4+ T cells sorted from blood. Subset specified: CD45RA-negative fraction. The chain joins TRBV29-1 to TRBJ2-5; D could derive from TRBD1 or TRBD2 (7 bases each). In nucleotides, the CDR3 is TGCAGCGTTGCCCCGCAGGGGGGGGAGACCCAGTACTTC. This translates into CSVAPQGGETQYF.